These T cell receptor beta chains were read from a single sample in a study of early stage breast cancer tumors. Measured with immunoSEQ multiplex PCR; TCRdb has only the in-frame clones, and not every one. The sample yields around 78,000 clones, 70% to 85% seen once. The sequencing sample was made of blood. The receptors here all came from a person between 60 and 69 years old with breast cancer. The CDR3 runs from the conserved cysteine through the conserved F or W. The order of the fields is V gene, clone size, J gene, D gene, CDR3 DNA, CDR3 protein. D genes are given only for firm matches. The size of a clone is reported for some rows only, either as once, few or many, or as a class for expanded clones.

TRBV7-2	-	TRBJ2-7	-	TGTGCCAGCAGCTTAGGGTCCATGTCCGGCGAGCAGTACTTC	CASSLGSMSGEQYF
TRBV28	-	TRBJ2-7	TRBD2	TGTGCCAGCAGTTTAGGCAACGCGGGGGTCCCCTACGAGCAGTACTTC	CASSLGNAGVPYEQYF
TRBV7-8	-	TRBJ2-3	TRBD2	TGTGCCAGCAGCTTAGCGGCGGTAGCGGGGGGGAAGATTTATTTT	CASSLAAVAGGKIYF
TRBV6-6	-	TRBJ2-2	-	TGTGCCAGCAGCGGGGGACCCCTCGACACCGGGGAGCTGTTTTTT	CASSGGPLDTGELFF
TRBV20-1	-	TRBJ2-1	-	TGCAGTGCTAGAGGTCCTACTGAGCAGTTCTTC	CSARGPTEQFF
TRBV7-8	-	TRBJ1-5	-	TGTGCCAGCAGCTCCGGGGCGGGAGACAATCAGCCCCAGCATTTT	CASSSGAGDNQPQHF
TRBV7-9	-	TRBJ2-1	TRBD2	TGTGCCAGCAGCTTAACTACGATTACTAGCGGGTTTGAGCAGTTCTTC	CASSLTTITSGFEQFF
TRBV5-4	-	TRBJ1-1	TRBD1	TGTGCCAGCAGCTTGGCAGGGGGGATACCTGAAGCTTTCTTT	CASSLAGGIPEAFF
TRBV6-1	-	TRBJ2-3	TRBD1	TGTGCCAGCAGTGACCAGACAGGGCCAAGCACAGATACGCAGTATTTT	CASSDQTGPSTDTQYF
TRBV9	-	TRBJ2-7	TRBD2	TGTGCCAGCAGCTCACTCAGCGGGGGAAACGAGCAGTACTTC	CASSSLSGGNEQYF
TRBV9	-	TRBJ1-3	-	TGTGCCAGCCAGGAGGGTGCCGGAAACACCATATATTTT	CASQEGAGNTIYF
TRBV5-6	-	TRBJ1-2	-	TGTGCCAGCAGCTTGGGAGGAGATGGCTACACCTTC	CASSLGGDGYTF
TRBV9	-	TRBJ1-4	-	TGTGCCAGCAGCGTAGGCATTAATGAAAAACTGTTTTTT	CASSVGINEKLFF
TRBV19	once	TRBJ2-1	TRBD2	TGTGCCAGTAGGAAAGCGGGGAGCTCCTACAATGAGCAGTTCTTC	CASRKAGSSYNEQFF
TRBV2	once	TRBJ1-6	TRBD1	TGTGCCAGCAGCGCGACAGGGGGCTCCAATTCACCCCTCCACTTT	CASSATGGSNSPLHF
TRBV9	-	TRBJ1-4	-	TGTGCCAGCAGCGTAGCCAGGGGCGAAAAACTGTTTTTT	CASSVARGEKLFF
TRBV5-4	-	TRBJ2-6	-	TGTGCCAGCAGCTTGGGACTGGGTGGGGCCAACGTCCTGACTTTC	CASSLGLGGANVLTF
TRBV6-5	few	TRBJ1-2	-	TGTGCCAGCAGTCCAGGGTCCGGCTATGGCTACACCTTC	CASSPGSGYGYTF
TRBV2	-	TRBJ2-7	TRBD1	TGTGCCAGCAGCGCCGGGACAGCCTACGAGCAGTACTTC	CASSAGTAYEQYF
TRBV27	-	TRBJ2-7	-	TGTGCCAGCAGTTTGAAGCCGGGGGCCTACGAGCAGTACTTC	CASSLKPGAYEQYF
TRBV9	-	TRBJ1-1	-	TGTGCCAGCAGCGCCGGACCCCCGGAGGCCACTGAAGCTTTCTTT	CASSAGPPEATEAFF
TRBV10-3	-	TRBJ2-1	-	TGTGCCATCAGTGATAGGGACTTGAAGCAGTTCTTC	CAISDRDLKQFF
TRBV30	-	TRBJ1-2	-	TGTGCCTGGAGTGGTAGCTCCGCGGGCAATGGCTACACCTTC	CAWSGSSAGNGYTF
TRBV25-1	few	TRBJ1-3	-	TGTGCCAGCAGGGGTTCTGGAAACACCATATATTTT	CASRGSGNTIYF
TRBV14	-	TRBJ2-7	TRBD1	TGTGCCAGGACAGGGGAGGCCTACGAGCAGTACTTC	CARTGEAYEQYF
TRBV18	-	TRBJ2-2	TRBD1	TGTGCCAGCTCAACATCCGGGACAGCGAACACCGGGGAGCTGTTTTTT	CASSTSGTANTGELFF
TRBV10-3	few	TRBJ2-7	-	TGTGCCACTAACTCCCTTGGTTTGGGCCAGGGTAACTACGAGCAGTACTTC	CATNSLGLGQGNYEQYF
TRBV18	-	TRBJ2-7	-	TGTGCCAGCTCACCACCCATGGACACTACCTACGAGCAGTACTTC	CASSPPMDTTYEQYF
TRBV5-4	-	TRBJ1-1	-	TGTGCCACCTCAGACCGGGGGGGCTGGGGAGAAGCTTTCTTT	CATSDRGGWGEAFF
TRBV5-1	-	TRBJ2-3	-	TGCGCCAGCGAACCAGGGCACGGTACAGATACGCAGTATTTT	CASEPGHGTDTQYF
TRBV9	-	TRBJ1-2	-	TGTGCCAGCAGCGTTGGGGGGCTAGGGAGCTTAAGTGGCTACACCTTC	CASSVGGLGSLSGYTF
TRBV10-3	-	TRBJ2-2	TRBD1	TGTGCCATCAGCCGGGACAGTGGGAACGGGGAGCTGTTTTTT	CAISRDSGNGELFF
TRBV6-5	few	TRBJ1-2	-	TGTGCCAGCAGTTACTCGCCGAGGGTTCTTGGCTACACCTTC	CASSYSPRVLGYTF
TRBV28	-	TRBJ1-1	TRBD1	TGTGCCAGCAGTCTAACGCTCCGGGACAGGGGGCTGGTGAACACTGAAGCTTTCTTT	CASSLTLRDRGLVNTEAFF
TRBV6-5	-	TRBJ1-2	-	TGTGCCAGCACCAGGGGCCTAGGCTATGGCTACACCTTC	CASTRGLGYGYTF
TRBV7-8	-	TRBJ2-7	TRBD1	TGTGCCAGCAGCTTACGGCGGCTCCCGCGGGACAGGGATGGCTACGAGCAGTACTTC	CASSLRRLPRDRDGYEQYF
TRBV7-3	-	TRBJ1-2	-	TGTGCCAGCAGCTCTGGGCCGTCCCCTAGTGGCTACACCTTC	CASSSGPSPSGYTF
TRBV7-9	-	TRBJ2-2	-	TGTGCCAGCCGGCTCAGTAATTCCGGGGAGCTGTTTTTT	CASRLSNSGELFF
TRBV5-1	-	TRBJ2-1	TRBD2	TGCGCCAGCAGCTCCTTGTTAGCGGGGAGCCCCTACAATGAGCAGTTCTTC	CASSSLLAGSPYNEQFF
TRBV18	-	TRBJ2-6	-	TGTGCCAGCTCACCACAGGGGAACGGGGCCAACGTCCTGACTTTC	CASSPQGNGANVLTF
TRBV11-2	few	TRBJ2-7	TRBD2	TGTGCCACCTCGATTAGCGGGAGCGGGTACGAGCAGTACTTC	CATSISGSGYEQYF
TRBV4-1	-	TRBJ2-2	TRBD2	TGCGCCAGCAGCCAGGTACTAGCGGGGGTGAACACCGGGGAGCTGTTTTTT	CASSQVLAGVNTGELFF
TRBV6-5	-	TRBJ1-2	-	TGTGCCAGCAGTTACTCGTCACGGGACTATGGCTACACCTTC	CASSYSSRDYGYTF
TRBV20-1	-	TRBJ2-7	-	TGCAGTGCTACCGGGGCTCGTGAGCAGTACTTC	CSATGAREQYF
TRBV5-4	-	TRBJ2-5	-	TGTGCCAGCAGCCTTGTGCGGGGATCCCAAGAGACCCAGTACTTC	CASSLVRGSQETQYF
TRBV18	few	TRBJ1-5	-	TGTGCCAGCAACGAGGGGAATAGCAATCAGCCCCAGCATTTT	CASNEGNSNQPQHF
TRBV5-4	-	TRBJ2-2	TRBD1	TGTGCCAGCAGCCACCCCAACAGGGGTTCCACCGGGGAGCTGTTTTTT	CASSHPNRGSTGELFF